This T cell receptor (beta chain) stems from a study of T-cell memory formation after mild COVID-19. Study in general: Among the donors, TCR clusters were largely specific to each donor.

Notes on the study in general: Nothing confirmed that second-wave clones peaking on day 37 were specific for SARS-CoV-2. Detection of some responders pre-infection suggested pre-existing cross-reactive memory T cells participated. Clones that contracted from day 15 to 85 had balanced CD4/CD8; later expanders were CD4+ biased.

Trimming pared 4 bases from V and 0 bases from J, leaving 15 bases between. CDR1 is GTSNPN, CDR2 SVGIG, per germline (reference sequence). CDR3 length: 15 residues. A single record per CDR3 protein comes from TCRdb applying MiXCR to the 5' RACE reads. The data show hundreds of thousands of distinct CDR3 sequences, roughly 15% seen once. In regard to this clonotype: Its specificity is not known.

This receptor was obtained from a man in his late teens or twenties who had mild COVID-19 (a few samples of this study predate the infection). Cell type and time point are not known. The material sequenced was PBMCs or a T cell subset sorted from them (not recorded which). The chain uses TRBV30 and TRBJ1-2, with D possibly TRBD1 on 5 matching bases. The CDR3 coding sequence is TGTGCCTGGACTCCCGGGACGGGAGCTAACTATGGCTACACCTTC. Amino acid sequence: CAWTPGTGANYGYTF.